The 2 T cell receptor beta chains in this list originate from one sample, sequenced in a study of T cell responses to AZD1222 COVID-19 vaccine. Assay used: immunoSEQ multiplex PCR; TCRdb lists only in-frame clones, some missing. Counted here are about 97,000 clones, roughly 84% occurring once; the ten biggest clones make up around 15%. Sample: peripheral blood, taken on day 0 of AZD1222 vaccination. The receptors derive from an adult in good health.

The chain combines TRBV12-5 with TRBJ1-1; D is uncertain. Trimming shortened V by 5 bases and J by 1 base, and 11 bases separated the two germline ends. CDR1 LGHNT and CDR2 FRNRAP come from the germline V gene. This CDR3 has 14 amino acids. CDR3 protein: CASGPTQENTEAFF. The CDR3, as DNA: TGTGCTAGTGGTCCCACGCAGGAGAACACTGAAGCTTTCTTT.

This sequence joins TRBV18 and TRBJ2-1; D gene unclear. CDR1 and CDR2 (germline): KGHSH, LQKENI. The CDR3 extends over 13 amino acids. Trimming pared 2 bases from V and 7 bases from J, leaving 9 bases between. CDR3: CASSPNGANEQFF. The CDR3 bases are TGTGCCAGCTCACCAAACGGAGCAAATGAGCAGTTCTTC.